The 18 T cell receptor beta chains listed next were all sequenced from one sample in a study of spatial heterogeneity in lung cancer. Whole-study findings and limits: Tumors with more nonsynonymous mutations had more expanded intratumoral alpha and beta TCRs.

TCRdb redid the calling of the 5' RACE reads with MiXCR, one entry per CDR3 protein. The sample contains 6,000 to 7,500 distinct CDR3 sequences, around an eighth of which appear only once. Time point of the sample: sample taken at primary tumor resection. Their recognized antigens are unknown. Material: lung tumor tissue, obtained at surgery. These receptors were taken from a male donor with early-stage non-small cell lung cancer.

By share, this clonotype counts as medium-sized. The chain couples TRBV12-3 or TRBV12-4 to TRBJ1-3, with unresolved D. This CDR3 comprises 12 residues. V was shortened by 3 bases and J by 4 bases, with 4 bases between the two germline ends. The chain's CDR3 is CASSFQGNTIYF. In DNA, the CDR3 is TGTGCCAGCAGTTTTCAGGGAAACACCATATATTTT.

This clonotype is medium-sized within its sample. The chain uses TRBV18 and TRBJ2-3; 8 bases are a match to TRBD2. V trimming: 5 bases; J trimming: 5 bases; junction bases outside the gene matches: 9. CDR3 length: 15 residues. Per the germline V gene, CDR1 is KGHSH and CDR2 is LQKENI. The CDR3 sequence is CASSFGIAGRDTQYF. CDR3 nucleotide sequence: TGTGCCAGCTCATTCGGGATAGCGGGAAGAGATACGCAGTATTTT.

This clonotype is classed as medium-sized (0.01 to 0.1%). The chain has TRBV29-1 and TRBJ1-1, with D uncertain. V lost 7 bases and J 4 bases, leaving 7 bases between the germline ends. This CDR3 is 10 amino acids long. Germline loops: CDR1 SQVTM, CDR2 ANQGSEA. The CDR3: CSAFPTEAFF. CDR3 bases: TGCAGCGCCTTCCCCACTGAAGCTTTCTTT. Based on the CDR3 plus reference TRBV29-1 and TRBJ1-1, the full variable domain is SAVISQKPSRDICQRGTSLTIQCQVDSQVTMMFWYRQQPGQSLTLIATANQGSEATYESGFVIDKFPISRPNLTFSTLTVSNMSPEDSSIYLCSAFPTEAFFGQGTRLTVV.

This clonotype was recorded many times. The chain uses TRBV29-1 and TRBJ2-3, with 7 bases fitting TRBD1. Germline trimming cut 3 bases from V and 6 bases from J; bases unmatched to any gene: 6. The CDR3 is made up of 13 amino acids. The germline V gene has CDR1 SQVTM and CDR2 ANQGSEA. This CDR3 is CSVERGRGDTQYF. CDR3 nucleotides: TGCAGCGTTGAGAGGGGGCGCGGGGATACGCAGTATTTT.

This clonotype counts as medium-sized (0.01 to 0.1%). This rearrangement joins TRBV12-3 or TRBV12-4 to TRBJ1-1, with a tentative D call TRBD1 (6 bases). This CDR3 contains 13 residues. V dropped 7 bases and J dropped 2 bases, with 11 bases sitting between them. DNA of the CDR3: TGTGCCAGCATGTCAGGGGCTAACACTGAAGCTTTCTTT. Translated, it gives CASMSGANTEAFF.

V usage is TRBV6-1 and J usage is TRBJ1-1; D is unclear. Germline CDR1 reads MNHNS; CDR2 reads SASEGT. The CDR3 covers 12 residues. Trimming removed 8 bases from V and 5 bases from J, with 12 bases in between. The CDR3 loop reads CASGRESTEAFF. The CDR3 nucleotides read TGTGCCAGCGGGAGGGAGAGTACTGAAGCTTTCTTT.

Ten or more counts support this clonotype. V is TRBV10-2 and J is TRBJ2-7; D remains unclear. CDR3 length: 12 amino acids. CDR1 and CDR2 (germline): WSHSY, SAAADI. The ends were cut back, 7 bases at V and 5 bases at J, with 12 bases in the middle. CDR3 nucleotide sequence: TGCGCCAGCACGGGCAGTGAACACGAGCAGTACTTC. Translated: CASTGSEHEQYF.

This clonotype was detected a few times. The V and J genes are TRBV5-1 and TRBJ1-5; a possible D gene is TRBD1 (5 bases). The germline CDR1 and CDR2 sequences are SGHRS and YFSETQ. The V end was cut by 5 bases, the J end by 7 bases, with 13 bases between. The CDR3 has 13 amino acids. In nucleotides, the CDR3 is TGCGCCAGCAGGGGGGATTCTGACCAGCCCCAGCATTTT. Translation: CASRGDSDQPQHF.

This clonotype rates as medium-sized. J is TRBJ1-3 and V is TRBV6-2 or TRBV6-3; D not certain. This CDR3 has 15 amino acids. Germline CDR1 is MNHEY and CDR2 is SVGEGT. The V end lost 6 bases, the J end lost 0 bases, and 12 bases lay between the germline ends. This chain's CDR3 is CASSPTGSSGNTIYF. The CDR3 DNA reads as TGTGCCAGCAGCCCGACGGGCAGCTCTGGAAACACCATATATTTT.

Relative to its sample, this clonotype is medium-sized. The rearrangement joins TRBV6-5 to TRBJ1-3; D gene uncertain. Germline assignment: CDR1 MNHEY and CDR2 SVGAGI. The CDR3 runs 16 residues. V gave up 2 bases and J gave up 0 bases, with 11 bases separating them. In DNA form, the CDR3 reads TGTGCCAGCAGTTACACCGCTGGCACCTCTGGAAACACCATATATTTT. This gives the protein CASSYTAGTSGNTIYF.

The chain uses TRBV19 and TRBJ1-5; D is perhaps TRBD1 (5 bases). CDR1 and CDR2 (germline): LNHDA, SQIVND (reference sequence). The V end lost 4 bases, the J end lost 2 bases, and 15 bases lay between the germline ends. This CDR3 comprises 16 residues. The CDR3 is CASSTMGGSGNQPQHF. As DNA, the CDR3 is TGTGCCAGTAGTACAATGGGGGGATCGGGCAATCAGCCCCAGCATTTT.

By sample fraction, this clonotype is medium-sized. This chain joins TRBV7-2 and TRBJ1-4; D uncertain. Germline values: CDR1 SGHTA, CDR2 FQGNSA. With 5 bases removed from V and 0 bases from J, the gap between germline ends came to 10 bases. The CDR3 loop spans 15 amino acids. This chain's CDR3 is CASSPQRATNEKLFF. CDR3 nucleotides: TGTGCCAGCAGCCCGCAGAGAGCAACTAATGAAAAACTGTTTTTT.

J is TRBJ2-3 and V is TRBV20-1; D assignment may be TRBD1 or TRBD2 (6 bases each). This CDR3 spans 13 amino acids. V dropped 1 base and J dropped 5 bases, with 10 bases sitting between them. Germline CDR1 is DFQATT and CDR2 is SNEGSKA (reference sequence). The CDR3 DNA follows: TGCAGTGCTAGAGGGGGGGCGAGAGATACGCAGTATTTT. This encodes CSARGGARDTQYF.

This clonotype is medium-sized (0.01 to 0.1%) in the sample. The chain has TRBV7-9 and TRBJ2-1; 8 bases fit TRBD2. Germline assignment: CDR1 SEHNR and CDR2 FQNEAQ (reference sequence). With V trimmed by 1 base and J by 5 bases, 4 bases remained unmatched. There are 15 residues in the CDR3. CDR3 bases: TGTGCCAGCAGCTTAGTAGTAGCGGGGCACAATGAGCAGTTCTTC. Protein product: CASSLVVAGHNEQFF.

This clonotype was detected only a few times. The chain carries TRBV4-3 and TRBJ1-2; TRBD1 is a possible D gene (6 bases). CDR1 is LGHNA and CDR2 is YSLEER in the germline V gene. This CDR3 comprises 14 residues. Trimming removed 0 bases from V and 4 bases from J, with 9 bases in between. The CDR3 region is CASSQDRGGYGYTF. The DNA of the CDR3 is TGCGCCAGCAGCCAAGACAGGGGCGGCTATGGCTACACCTTC.

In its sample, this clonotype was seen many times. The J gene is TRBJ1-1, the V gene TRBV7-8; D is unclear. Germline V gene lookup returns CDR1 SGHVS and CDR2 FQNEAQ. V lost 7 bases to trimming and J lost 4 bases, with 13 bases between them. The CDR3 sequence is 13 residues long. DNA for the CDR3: TGTGCCAGCACCTTCAGTTTGGCCACTGAAGCTTTCTTT. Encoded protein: CASTFSLATEAFF.

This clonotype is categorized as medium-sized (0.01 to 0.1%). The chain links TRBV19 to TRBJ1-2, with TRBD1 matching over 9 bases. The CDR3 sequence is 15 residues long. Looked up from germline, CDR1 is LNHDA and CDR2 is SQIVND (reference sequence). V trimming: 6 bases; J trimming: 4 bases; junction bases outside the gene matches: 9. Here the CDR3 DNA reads TGTGCCAGTAGGATCACCGGGACAGGGAGCTATGGCTACACCTTC. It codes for CASRITGTGSYGYTF.

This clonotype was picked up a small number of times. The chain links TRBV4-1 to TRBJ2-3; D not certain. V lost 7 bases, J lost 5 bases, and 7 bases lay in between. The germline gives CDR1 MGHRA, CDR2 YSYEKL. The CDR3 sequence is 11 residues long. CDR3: CASTMGDTQYF. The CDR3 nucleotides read TGCGCCAGCACCATGGGAGATACGCAGTATTTT.